This T cell receptor beta chain was recovered during a study of CD8+ T cells in alopecia areata. Study-wide points: Clarity of TCR sharing across patients fell short of that in mice, possibly HLA-related. Normal scalp showed lower clonality than lesional scalp, especially alopecia totalis/universalis.

On this clone itself: What it binds is unknown.

RNA extraction was followed by reverse transcription into cDNA, which acted as the sequencing template. Clones were sequenced by immunoSEQ multiplex PCR, and TCRdb holds only the in-frame ones, with some missing. Among around 150,000 clones listed, about three fifths were seen once. Looked up from germline, CDR1 is SEHNR and CDR2 is FQNEAQ (reference sequence). This CDR3 contains 13 residues. Trimming cost V 4 bases and J 1 base, with 7 bases left between them. This clonotype was sampled from a human donor in good health. The chain couples TRBV7-9 to TRBJ1-1; the D is unclear. The sequencing sample was made of CD8+ T cells sorted from blood. The CDR3 sequence is CASSYTRNTEAFF. The CDR3 DNA is TGTGCCAGCAGCTATACACGGAACACTGAAGCTTTCTTT.